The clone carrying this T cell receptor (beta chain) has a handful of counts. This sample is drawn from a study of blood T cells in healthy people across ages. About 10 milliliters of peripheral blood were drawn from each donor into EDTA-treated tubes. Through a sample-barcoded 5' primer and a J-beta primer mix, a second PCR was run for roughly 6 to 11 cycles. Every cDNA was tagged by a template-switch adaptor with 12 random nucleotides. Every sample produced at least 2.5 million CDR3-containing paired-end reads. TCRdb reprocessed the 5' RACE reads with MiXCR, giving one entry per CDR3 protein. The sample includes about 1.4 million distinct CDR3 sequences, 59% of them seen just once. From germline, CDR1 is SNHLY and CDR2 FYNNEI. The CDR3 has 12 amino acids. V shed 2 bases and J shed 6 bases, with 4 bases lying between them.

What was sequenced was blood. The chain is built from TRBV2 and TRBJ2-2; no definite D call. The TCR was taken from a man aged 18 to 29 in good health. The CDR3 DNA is TGTGCCAGCAGTGAAAATCCCGGGGAGCTGTTTTTT. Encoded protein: CASSENPGELFF. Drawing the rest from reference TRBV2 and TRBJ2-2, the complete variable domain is EPEVTQTPSHQVTQMGQEVILRCVPISNHLYFYWYRQILGQKVEFLVSFYNNEISEKSEIFDDQFSVERPDGSNFTLKIRSTKLEDSAMYFCASSENPGELFFGEGSRLTVL.